The next 3 T cell receptor beta chains were all read from a single sample in a study of T-cell memory formation after mild COVID-19. Each CDR3 protein gets one entry after TCRdb re-called the 5' RACE reads with MiXCR. The sample carries around 320,000 distinct CDR3 sequences, more than 13% recorded once. Sequencing was done on a sample of PBMCs or a T cell subset sorted from them (not recorded which). The source of these receptors is a man in his late teens or twenties who had mild COVID-19 (a few samples of this study predate the infection). Cell type and time point are not known.

This clonotype was observed many times. The chain is built from TRBV10-3 and TRBJ2-3; tentatively, D is TRBD1 (6 bases). Trimming cost V 4 bases and J 1 base, with 9 bases left between them. This CDR3 contains 14 residues. CDR1 ENHRY and CDR2 SYGVKD come from the germline V gene. For the CDR3, the DNA is TGTGCCATCAGTGTGGGGGCCGGCACAGATACGCAGTATTTT. Translation: CAISVGAGTDTQYF.

This clonotype was found many times. The gene calls are TRBV20-1 and TRBJ2-5, with TRBD2 as a possible D gene (5 bases). Germline V gene lookup returns CDR1 DFQATT and CDR2 SNEGSKA (reference sequence). There are 12 residues in the CDR3. With 3 bases removed from V and 2 bases from J, the gap between germline ends came to 7 bases. CDR3 DNA sequence: TGCAGTGCTAGCAGCGGACAAGAGACCCAGTACTTC. This translates into CSASSGQETQYF.

This chain links TRBV20-1 with TRBJ1-5; D ambiguous. The ends were cut back, 3 bases at V and 3 bases at J, with 21 bases in the middle. Germline V CDR1 and CDR2: DFQATT, SNEGSKA (reference sequence). This CDR3 contains 17 residues. The CDR3 loop reads CSASRVVGQSNNQPQHF. For the CDR3, the DNA is TGCAGTGCTAGCCGGGTGGTAGGGCAGTCGAACAATCAGCCCCAGCATTTT.